This T cell receptor (beta chain) was profiled in a study of identical twins (dated by TCRdb to 2016 to 2018). A note on the overall study: To test whether fetal clonotypes persist, the study used deep sequencing on TCR alpha and beta repertoires from monozygotic twins, unrelated adults of various ages, and cord blood. Replicate twin experiments were performed at different times using different library preparation protocols to rule out contamination. The paper as a whole reports these results and caveats: The excess sharing between twins in beta out-of-frame sequences was weaker because fewer shared sequences reduced the signal-to-noise ratio. Invariant T cells such as MAIT and iNKT could partly confound zero-insertion analyses, although diverse VJ usage argued against such confounding for most clonotypes. Compared with coincidental sharing between unrelated individuals, an excess of low generation-probability sequences was observed among out-of-frame TCR alpha sequences shared between twins. In monozygotic twins, out-of-frame TCR alpha sharing was systematically underestimated by recombination models, although the models agreed with sharing between unrelated individuals. Because the same donors could not be followed over many years, conclusions were based on cross-sectional statistical analysis. Fewer insertions were carried by abundant cord blood beta clonotypes; a weaker similar trend was observed in young adult naive repertoires, while no such trend was observed in memory repertoires.

This clonotype came up many times. The antigen it recognizes is unknown. The input lacks base qualities; no much larger clone sits a single base away. Every donor was a healthy Caucasian. Miltenyi CD45RO+ enrichment and human naive T-cell isolation kits were used to isolate memory (CD45RO+) and naive T cells from PBMC. Libraries came from 5' RACE. Sequencing instrument: Illumina HiSeq 2000. Template switching introduced a universal primer binding site; the final cDNA contained a unique molecular identifier, enabling accurate counting of TCR cDNA molecules. First-strand cDNA for TCR alpha and beta chains was synthesized from specific primers in the conserved constant-segment region. To control for contamination, every cDNA library was double barcoded, receiving both a SMART-Mk sample barcode and Illumina barcodes. Two successive PCR steps introduced TruSeq adapter sequences along with Illumina sample barcodes. The Illumina HiSeq platform was used with custom primers to sequence TCR alpha and beta cDNA libraries. The published analysis was carried out like this. Raw reads were processed with MiGEC to extract unique molecular identifiers, and MiXCR was used to determine CDR3 positions. For each individual, recombination models were inferred using an EM algorithm with the repgenHMM and IGoR tools. The analysis of shared clonotypes was done with the tcR package in R, with sharing normalized by the product of cloneset sizes. To study raw recombination free of thymic and clonal selection effects, out-of-frame nonproductive sequences were analyzed. TCRdb took the public reads, trimmed them with fastp at Q25, ran MiXCR for clone calling and kept in-frame beta chains. Each entry merges the rows of one CDR3 protein and shows their most common DNA and genes. The V and J calls shown here were made by TCRdb, not taken from the authors' results. A total of some 240,000 distinct CDR3 sequences appear in this sample, roughly a tenth of them only once. The ten largest clones capture about a tenth of the sample.

From cysteine to phenylalanine, the CDR3 is 16 amino acids long. The read is trimmed to its CDR3 DNA, 48 bases read in frame from base 1. CDR1 and CDR2 are read off the germline V gene as MGHRA and YSYEKL. Ends trimmed: V by 0 bases, J by 2 bases; bases unmatched to a gene: 6. The sequenced sample was memory T cells sorted from blood. Sample cell subset or site, as interpreted from the label and publication: CD45RO+ enriched T cells. The receptor chain draws on TRBV4-1 and TRBJ1-2, with 7 bases matching TRBD1. This sequence originates from a man aged 45-60 years in good health. The CDR3 protein is CASSQDLRDSNYGYTF. The nucleotides read TGCGCCAGCAGCCAAGATCTCCGGGACAGCAACTATGGCTACACCTTC.